A selection of T cell receptor beta chains follows, all from one sample in a study of beta chain features in type 1 diabetes. Clones were read by immunoSEQ multiplex PCR, and TCRdb kept only the in-frame ones, dropping some. The sample contains about 260,000 clones, 20% of which appear only once. The sequenced material came from naive CD4+ T cells from blood. These receptors were obtained from a middle-aged woman with type 1 diabetes. Each CDR3 is given without its conserved first and last residue.

CDR3: ASTPGTVGELF
J: TRBJ2-2
V: TRBV7-8
length: 11

CDR3: SVPGQGFGYT
J: TRBJ1-2
V: TRBV29-1
length: 10

CDR3: SVGWSSYEQY
J: TRBJ2-7
V: TRBV29-1
length: 10

CDR3: ASSDGQRGYGYT
J: TRBJ1-2
V: TRBV2
length: 12

CDR3: ASSLAGLAGSYNEQF
J: TRBJ2-1
V: TRBV5-4
length: 15

CDR3: SVAAGTGNYEQY
J: TRBJ2-7
V: TRBV29-1
length: 12

CDR3: AWSVLAPQGTQY
J: TRBJ2-5
V: TRBV30
length: 12

CDR3: SGGQNYGYT
J: TRBJ1-2
V: TRBV29-1
length: 9

CDR3: ASSFHGQDEQY
J: TRBJ2-7
V: TRBV27
length: 11

CDR3: AISGVSGTGYEQY
J: TRBJ2-7
V: TRBV10-3
length: 13

CDR3: ASSLARTEGGYT
J: TRBJ1-2
V: TRBV7-9
length: 12

CDR3: SVGGRMNTEAF
J: TRBJ1-1
V: TRBV29-1
length: 11

CDR3: SASVAAAGNEKLF
J: TRBJ1-4
V: TRBV29-1
length: 13

CDR3: ASSLGTGGLYEQY
J: TRBJ2-7
V: TRBV5-6
length: 13

CDR3: ASSLQGADTQY
J: TRBJ2-3
V: TRBV7-9
length: 11

CDR3: SGSGGSSGNTIY
J: TRBJ1-3
V: TRBV29-1
length: 12

CDR3: AGGRSGETQY
J: TRBJ2-5
V: TRBV6-5
length: 10

CDR3: ASSPMGQGNGYT
J: TRBJ1-2
V: TRBV14
length: 12

CDR3: ASSVGQKRRSNQPQH
J: TRBJ1-5
V: TRBV9
length: 15

CDR3: SVEGLSYEQY
J: TRBJ2-7
V: TRBV29-1
length: 10

CDR3: ASNPGTPVHNEQF
J: TRBJ2-1
V: TRBV28
length: 13

CDR3: ASSLSQAYEQY
J: TRBJ2-7
V: TRBV5-1
length: 11

CDR3: ASNKGQGGNQPQH
J: TRBJ1-5
V: TRBV10-3
length: 13

CDR3: ASSQDGGSNQPQH
J: TRBJ1-5
V: TRBV4-2
length: 13

CDR3: ASSGEGWGYGYT
J: TRBJ1-2
V: TRBV5-1
length: 12

CDR3: ASSQDLIAGPYEQY
J: TRBJ2-7
V: TRBV4-3
length: 14

CDR3: ASSSRTSGTDTQY
J: TRBJ2-3
V: TRBV11-3
length: 13

CDR3: ASRAHVEQY
J: TRBJ2-7
V: TRBV25-1
length: 9

CDR3: AWSDNGVETQY
J: TRBJ2-5
V: TRBV30
length: 11

CDR3: ASSVGAGFDTEAF
J: TRBJ1-1
V: TRBV9
length: 13

CDR3: ASSPGQGEETQY
J: TRBJ2-5
V: TRBV4-3
length: 12

CDR3: ASRTAGRGLEY
J: TRBJ2-7
V: TRBV28
length: 11

CDR3: ASSLVQQETQY
J: TRBJ2-5
V: TRBV5-6
length: 11

CDR3: ASSLGTGQVQETQY
J: TRBJ2-5
V: TRBV5-1
length: 14

CDR3: ASSARLAGLSNEQF
J: TRBJ2-1
V: TRBV19
length: 14

CDR3: ASSLDSPNEKLF
J: TRBJ1-4
V: TRBV5-1
length: 12

CDR3: ASSPRHSTNEKLF
J: TRBJ1-4
V: TRBV7-2
length: 13

CDR3: ASSPQGIYTDTQY
J: TRBJ2-3
V: TRBV18
length: 13

CDR3: ASSLSPTGELF
J: TRBJ2-2
V: TRBV28
length: 11

CDR3: ASSLDATGGYEQY
J: TRBJ2-7
V: TRBV7-2
length: 13

CDR3: ASSLWSGNEQF
J: TRBJ2-1
V: TRBV5-1
length: 11

CDR3: ASSKTTGEYEQY
J: TRBJ2-7
V: TRBV18
length: 12

CDR3: ASSVRGVGSFGELF
J: TRBJ2-2
V: TRBV19
length: 14

CDR3: ASSAIPGTRGEQY
J: TRBJ2-7
V: TRBV9
length: 13

CDR3: ASSLHGSSYEQY
J: TRBJ2-7
V: TRBV28
length: 12

CDR3: ASRDRDREGDTQY
J: TRBJ2-3
V: TRBV6-6
length: 13

CDR3: ASGEGGSNQPQH
J: TRBJ1-5
V: TRBV28
length: 12

CDR3: ASRPPPGTEAF
J: TRBJ1-1
V: TRBV27
length: 11

CDR3: ASSSPQGDRNIQY
J: TRBJ2-4
V: TRBV28
length: 13

CDR3: ASSQPAGGSNEQF
J: TRBJ2-1
V: TRBV4-3
length: 13

CDR3: ASSLGLAQQGETQY
J: TRBJ2-5
V: TRBV5-1
length: 14

CDR3: TSSPQTQGNLAKNIQY
J: TRBJ2-4
V: TRBV1
length: 16

CDR3: ASSSAGAGEETQY
J: TRBJ2-5
V: TRBV6-5
length: 13

CDR3: ASSLQGGLAKNIQY
J: TRBJ2-4
V: TRBV7-2
length: 14

CDR3: ASSMTGGLGYT
J: TRBJ1-2
V: TRBV7-9
length: 11